Detailed here is one TCR beta chain. Its antigen is still unknown. The data were produced by immunoSEQ multiplex PCR, yet TCRdb's version contains in-frame clones alone and is incomplete. The repertoire holds roughly 40,000 clones, 94% seen once, with about 0.81% in the top ten. The data derive from a study of T cell clonotyping in hematopoietic cell transplantation. Study-wide results and limits: After transplant, recipient diversity fell while pathologically expanded clonotypes grew through day 180. At the given depth, recipient repertoires were over 97% de novo clonotypes.

Germline V gene sequence: CDR1 LGHNA, CDR2 YNFKEQ. There are 14 residues in the CDR3. The V and J ends lost 1 base and 2 bases respectively, with 5 bases between them. The specimen sequenced was peripheral blood mononuclear cells. The chain is built from TRBV4-2 and TRBJ2-2; unclear D gene. The source is a woman in her forties or fifties in good health. Some clones in this sample may be carry-over from other donors' samples. CDR3: CASSQGRNTGELFF. DNA for the CDR3: TGTGCCAGCAGCCAAGGGCGTAACACCGGGGAGCTGTTTTTT.